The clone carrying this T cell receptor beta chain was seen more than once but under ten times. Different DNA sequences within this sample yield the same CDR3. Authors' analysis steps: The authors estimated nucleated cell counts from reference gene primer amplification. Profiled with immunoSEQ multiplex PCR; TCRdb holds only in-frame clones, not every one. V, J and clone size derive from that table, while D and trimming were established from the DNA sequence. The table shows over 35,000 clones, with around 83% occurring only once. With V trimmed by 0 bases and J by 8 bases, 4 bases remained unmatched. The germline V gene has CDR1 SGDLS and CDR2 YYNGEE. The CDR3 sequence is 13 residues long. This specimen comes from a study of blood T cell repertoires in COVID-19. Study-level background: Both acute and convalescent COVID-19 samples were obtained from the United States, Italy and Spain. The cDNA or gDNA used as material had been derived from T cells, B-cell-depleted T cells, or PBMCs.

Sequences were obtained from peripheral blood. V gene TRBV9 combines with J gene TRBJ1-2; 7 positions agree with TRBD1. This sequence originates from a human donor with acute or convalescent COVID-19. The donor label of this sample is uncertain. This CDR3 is CASSVGQGLGYTF. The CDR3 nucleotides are TGTGCCAGCAGCGTAGGACAGGGTCTCGGCTACACCTTC.